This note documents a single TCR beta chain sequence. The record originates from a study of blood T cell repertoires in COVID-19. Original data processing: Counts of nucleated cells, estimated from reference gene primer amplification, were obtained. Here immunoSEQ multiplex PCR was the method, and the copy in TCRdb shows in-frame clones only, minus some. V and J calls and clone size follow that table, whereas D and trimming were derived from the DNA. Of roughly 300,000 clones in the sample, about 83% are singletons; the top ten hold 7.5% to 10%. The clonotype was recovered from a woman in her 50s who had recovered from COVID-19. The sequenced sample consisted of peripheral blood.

CDR3 residues: CASSLRRTGEGNTEAFF. The DNA of the CDR3 is TGTGCCAGCAGCTTAAGGAGGACAGGGGAAGGGAACACTGAAGCTTTCTTT. The V call is TRBV7-2, the J call TRBJ1-1; 9 nucleotides align to TRBD1. The CDR3 has 17 amino acids. J lost 1 base, V lost 2 bases, and 8 bases had no gene match. Germline-derived CDR1 and CDR2 are SGHTA and FQGNSA.